This entry lists 5 T cell receptor beta chains sequenced from one sample in a study of blood T cell repertoires in COVID-19. Clones were read by immunoSEQ multiplex PCR, and TCRdb kept only the in-frame ones, dropping some. The data contain hundreds of thousands of clones, around 86% of them singletons. Sequenced: peripheral blood. All receptors derive from a man between 65 and 85 years old with acute or convalescent COVID-19.

The chain links TRBV4-3 to TRBJ2-6, with D perhaps TRBD2 (5 bases). The CDR3 is 15 amino acids. Germline CDR1 reads LGHNA; CDR2 reads YSLEER. The V end was cut by 5 bases, the J end by 1 base, with 9 bases between. CDR3 DNA sequence: TGCGCCAGCAGCGAACGAGGGTCTGGGGCCAACGTCCTGACTTTC. This encodes CASSERGSGANVLTF.

The rearrangement links TRBV5-6 to TRBJ1-6; TRBD1 matches 10 bases. V was pared by 4 bases and J by 6 bases, with 4 bases of the junction left unmatched. The CDR3 has 15 amino acids. Germline-derived CDR1 and CDR2 are SGHDT and YYEEEE. CDR3 in DNA: TGTGCCAGCAGCCGGGGGGACAGGGGTAATTCACCCCTCCACTTT. This sequence encodes CASSRGDRGNSPLHF.

V usage is TRBV3-1 (or the pseudogene TRBV3-2) and J usage is TRBJ2-1, with 10 bases identical to TRBD1. Unmatched junction bases numbered 1, after V lost 0 bases and J lost 5 bases. Germline CDR1 and CDR2: LGHDT and YNNKEL (reference sequence). This CDR3 spans 15 amino acids. The CDR3 DNA reads as TGTGCCAGCAGCCAAGAAGGGACAGGGGACAATGAGCAGTTCTTC. Residues: CASSQEGTGDNEQFF.

V usage is TRBV29-1 and J usage is TRBJ2-1, with 12 bases lining up with TRBD2. CDR3 length equals 14 residues. With V trimmed by 2 bases and J by 9 bases, 5 bases remained unmatched. Germline V lookup: CDR1 SQVTM, CDR2 ANQGSEA. The CDR3 sequence: CSVELASGGVEQFF. In nucleotides, the CDR3 is TGCAGCGTTGAATTGGCTAGCGGGGGGGTTGAGCAGTTCTTC.

The chain joins TRBV28 to TRBJ2-5, with 8 bases aligning to TRBD2. This CDR3 has 13 amino acids. Germline trimming cut 5 bases from V and 5 bases from J; bases unmatched to any gene: 4. Germline V lookup: CDR1 MDHEN, CDR2 SYDVKM. In DNA, the CDR3 is TGTGCCAGCAGTGTTAGCGGGACGGAGACCCAGTACTTC. Amino acid sequence: CASSVSGTETQYF.